The clone carrying this T cell receptor beta chain was seen a single time. Its antigen is not identified. This sample was included in a study of shared clonotypes between healthy human individuals. Across the study: Each donor contributed plates that comprised three CD4 naive, three CD4 memory, two CD8 naive and one CD8 memory.

Study results and limitations: As a rule, naive subsets had a larger estimated richness than memory subsets.

Replicate PCRs run on sorted subsets employed around 200 ng DNA, approximately 30,000 T cell genomes. Using immunoSEQ multiplex PCR, the repertoire was profiled, and TCRdb retains in-frame clones only, with some absent. The sample includes roughly 170,000 clones, approximately 61% seen only once; the top ten take about 10%. V shed 6 bases and J shed 4 bases, with 19 bases lying between them. The CDR3 has 15 amino acids. The germline CDR1 and CDR2 sequences are SGHNT and YYREEE (reference sequence). Source material: memory CD4+ T cells sorted from blood. The subset is: CD45RA-negative fraction. This rearrangement joins TRBV5-4 to TRBJ1-2; D is unresolved. The clonotype originates from a man in his thirties or forties in good health. CDR3: CASKIPSRKTYGYTF. The CDR3, as DNA: TGTGCCAGCAAAATTCCTTCGCGAAAGACCTATGGCTACACCTTC.